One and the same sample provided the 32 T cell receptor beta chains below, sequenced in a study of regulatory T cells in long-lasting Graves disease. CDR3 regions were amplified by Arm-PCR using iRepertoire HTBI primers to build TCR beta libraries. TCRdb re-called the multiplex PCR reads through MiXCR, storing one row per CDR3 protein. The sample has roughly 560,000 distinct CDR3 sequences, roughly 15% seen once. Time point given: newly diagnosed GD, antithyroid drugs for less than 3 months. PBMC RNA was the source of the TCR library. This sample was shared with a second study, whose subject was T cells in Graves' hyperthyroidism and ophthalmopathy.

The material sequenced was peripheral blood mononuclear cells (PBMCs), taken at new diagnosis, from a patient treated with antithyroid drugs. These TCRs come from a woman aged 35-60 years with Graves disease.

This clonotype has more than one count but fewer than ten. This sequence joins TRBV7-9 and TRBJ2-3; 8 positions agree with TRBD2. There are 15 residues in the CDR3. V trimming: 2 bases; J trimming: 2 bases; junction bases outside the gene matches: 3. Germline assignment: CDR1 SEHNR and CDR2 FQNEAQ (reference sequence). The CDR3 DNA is TGTGCCAGCAGCTTATGGCGGGGGGACACAGATACGCAGTATTTT. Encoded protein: CASSLWRGDTDTQYF. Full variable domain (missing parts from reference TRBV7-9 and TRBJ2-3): DTGVSQNPRHKITKRGQNVTFRCDPISEHNRLYWYRQTLGQGPEFLTYFQNEAQLEKSRLLSDRFSAERPKGSFSTLEIQRTEQGDSAMYLCASSLWRGDTDTQYFGPGTRLTVL.

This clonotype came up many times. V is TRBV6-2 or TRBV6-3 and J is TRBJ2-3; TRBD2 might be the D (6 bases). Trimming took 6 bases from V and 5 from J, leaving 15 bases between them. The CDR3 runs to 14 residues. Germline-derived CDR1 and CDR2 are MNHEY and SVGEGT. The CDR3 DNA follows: TGTGCCAGCAGCCCGAGCGGGTACCAAGATACGCAGTATTTT. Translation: CASSPSGYQDTQYF.

Here the CDR3 reads CASSEDRVNYGYTF. CDR3 nucleotide sequence: TGTGCCAGCAGCGAAGATAGGGTAAACTATGGCTACACCTTC. The chain combines TRBV5-5 with TRBJ1-2; D not resolved. Trimming left V 4 bases short and J 2 bases short, with 12 bases between. Germline assignment: CDR1 SGHKS and CDR2 YYEKEE (reference sequence). The CDR3 is 14 amino acids.

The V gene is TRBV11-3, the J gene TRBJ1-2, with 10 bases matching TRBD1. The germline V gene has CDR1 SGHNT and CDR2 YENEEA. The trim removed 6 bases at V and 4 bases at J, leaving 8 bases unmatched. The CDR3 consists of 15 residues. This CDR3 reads CASRSRTGGGYGYTF. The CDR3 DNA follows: TGTGCCAGCAGGTCCCGGACAGGGGGGGGCTATGGCTACACCTTC.

This CDR3 reads CASSRPGLYQSGTEAFF. For the CDR3, the DNA is TGTGCCAGCTCACGACCGGGCCTTTATCAATCGGGCACTGAAGCTTTCTTT. This chain uses TRBV18 with TRBJ1-1; no firm D call. CDR3 size: 17 residues. Germline V gene lookup returns CDR1 KGHSH and CDR2 LQKENI. V was shortened by 4 bases and J by 4 bases, with 22 bases between the two germline ends.

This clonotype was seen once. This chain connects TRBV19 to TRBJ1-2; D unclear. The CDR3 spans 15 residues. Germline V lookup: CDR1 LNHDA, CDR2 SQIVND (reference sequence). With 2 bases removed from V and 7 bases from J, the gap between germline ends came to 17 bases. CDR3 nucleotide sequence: TGTGCCAGTAGTATAAACCCCAGGCAGCCCAGTGGCTACACCTTC. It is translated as CASSINPRQPSGYTF. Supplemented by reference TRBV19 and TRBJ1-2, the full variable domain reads DGGITQSPKYLFRKEGQNVTLSCEQNLNHDAMYWYRQDPGQGLRLIYYSQIVNDFQKGDIAEGYSVSREKKESFPLTVTSAQKNPTAFYLCASSINPRQPSGYTFGSGTRLTVV.

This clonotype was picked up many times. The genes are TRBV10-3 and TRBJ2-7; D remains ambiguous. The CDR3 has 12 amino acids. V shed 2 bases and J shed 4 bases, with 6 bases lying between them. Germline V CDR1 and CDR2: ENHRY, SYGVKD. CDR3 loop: CAISEPGYEQYF. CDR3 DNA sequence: TGTGCCATCAGTGAGCCCGGATACGAGCAGTACTTC.

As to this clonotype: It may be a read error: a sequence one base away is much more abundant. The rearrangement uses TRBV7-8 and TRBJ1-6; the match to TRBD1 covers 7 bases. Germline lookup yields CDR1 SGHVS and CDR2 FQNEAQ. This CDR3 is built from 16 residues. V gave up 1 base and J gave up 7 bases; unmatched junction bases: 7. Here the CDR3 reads CASSLVGTAPNSPLHF. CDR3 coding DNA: TGTGCCAGCAGCTTAGTGGGGACAGCACCAAATTCACCCCTCCACTTT.

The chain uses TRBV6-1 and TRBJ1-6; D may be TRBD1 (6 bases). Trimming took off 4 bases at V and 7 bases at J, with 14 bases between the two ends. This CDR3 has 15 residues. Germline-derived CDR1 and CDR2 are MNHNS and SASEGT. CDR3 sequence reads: CASSGRTAINSPLHF. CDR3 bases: TGTGCCAGCAGTGGCAGGACAGCCATAAATTCACCCCTCCACTTT.

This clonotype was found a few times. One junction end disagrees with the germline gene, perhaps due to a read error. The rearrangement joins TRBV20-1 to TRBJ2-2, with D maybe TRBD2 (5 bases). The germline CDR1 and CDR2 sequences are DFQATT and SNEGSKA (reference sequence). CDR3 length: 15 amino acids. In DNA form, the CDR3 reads TGCAGTGCTATGGCAGCCTCAAAGTGGACCGGGGAGCCGTTTTTT. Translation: CSAMAASKWTGEPFF.

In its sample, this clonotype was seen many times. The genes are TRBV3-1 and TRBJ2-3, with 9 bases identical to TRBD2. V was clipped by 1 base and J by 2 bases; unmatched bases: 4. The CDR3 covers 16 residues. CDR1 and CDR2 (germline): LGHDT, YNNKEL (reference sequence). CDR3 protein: CASSQGLAGTTDTQYF. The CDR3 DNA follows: TGTGCCAGCAGCCAAGGTCTAGCGGGGACCACAGATACGCAGTATTTT.

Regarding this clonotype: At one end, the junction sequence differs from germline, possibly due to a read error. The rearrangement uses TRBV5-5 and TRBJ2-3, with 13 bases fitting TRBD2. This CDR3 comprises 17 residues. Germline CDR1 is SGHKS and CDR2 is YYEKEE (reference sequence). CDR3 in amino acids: CASAGLAGASVADAQYF. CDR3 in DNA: TGTGCCAGCGCCGGACTAGCGGGGGCCTCCGTAGCAGATGCGCAGTATTTT.

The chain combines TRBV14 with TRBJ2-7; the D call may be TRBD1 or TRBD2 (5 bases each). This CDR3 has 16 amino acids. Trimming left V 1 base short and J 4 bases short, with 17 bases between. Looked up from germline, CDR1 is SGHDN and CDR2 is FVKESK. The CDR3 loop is CASSQGNGARRYEQYF. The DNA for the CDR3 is TGTGCCAGCAGCCAAGGGAACGGGGCGCGCCGATACGAGCAGTACTTC. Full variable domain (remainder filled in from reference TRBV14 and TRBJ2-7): EAGVTQFPSHSVIEKGQTVTLRCDPISGHDNLYWYRRVMGKEIKFLLHFVKESKQDESGMPNNRFLAERTGGTYSTLKVQPAELEDSGVYFCASSQGNGARRYEQYFGPGTRLTVT.

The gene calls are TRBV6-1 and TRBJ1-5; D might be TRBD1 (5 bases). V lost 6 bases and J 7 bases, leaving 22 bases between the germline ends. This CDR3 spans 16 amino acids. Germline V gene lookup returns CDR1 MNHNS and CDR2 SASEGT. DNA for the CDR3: TGTGCCAGCAGAGCGTCCTTTCAGGGCGGTCGGCAGCCCCAGCATTTT. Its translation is CASRASFQGGRQPQHF.

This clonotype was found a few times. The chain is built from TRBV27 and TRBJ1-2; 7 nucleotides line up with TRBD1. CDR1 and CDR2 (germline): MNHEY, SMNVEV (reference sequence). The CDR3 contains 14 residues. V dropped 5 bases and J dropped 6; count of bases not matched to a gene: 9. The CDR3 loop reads CASSGIQGRDGYTF. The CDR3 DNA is TGTGCCAGCAGTGGGATACAGGGGAGGGATGGCTACACCTTC.

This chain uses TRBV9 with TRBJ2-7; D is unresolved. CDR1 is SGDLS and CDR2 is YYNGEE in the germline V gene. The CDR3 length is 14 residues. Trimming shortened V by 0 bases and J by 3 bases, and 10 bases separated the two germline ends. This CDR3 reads CASSVGRRDYEQYF. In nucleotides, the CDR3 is TGTGCCAGCAGCGTAGGGCGGCGAGACTACGAGCAGTACTTC.

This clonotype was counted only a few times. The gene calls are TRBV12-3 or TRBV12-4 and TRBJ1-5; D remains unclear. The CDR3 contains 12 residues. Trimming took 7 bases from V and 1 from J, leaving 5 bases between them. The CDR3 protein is CASTLSNQPQHF. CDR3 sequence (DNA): TGTGCCAGCACCCTCAGCAATCAGCCCCAGCATTTT.

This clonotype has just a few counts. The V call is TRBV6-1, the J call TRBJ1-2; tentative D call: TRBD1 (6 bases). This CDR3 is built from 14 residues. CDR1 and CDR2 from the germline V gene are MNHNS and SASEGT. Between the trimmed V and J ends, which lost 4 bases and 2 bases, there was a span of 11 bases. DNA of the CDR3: TGTGCCAGCAGTGTCACCGGGACAAACTATGGCTACACCTTC. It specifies CASSVTGTNYGYTF.

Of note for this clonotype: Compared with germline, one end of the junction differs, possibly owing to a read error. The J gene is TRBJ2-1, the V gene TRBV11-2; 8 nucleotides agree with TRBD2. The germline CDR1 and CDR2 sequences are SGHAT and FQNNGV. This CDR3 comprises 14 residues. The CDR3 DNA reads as TGTGCCAGCAGCCCCCCGGGGGGGGGCAATGAGCAGCTCTTC. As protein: CASSPPGGGNEQLF.

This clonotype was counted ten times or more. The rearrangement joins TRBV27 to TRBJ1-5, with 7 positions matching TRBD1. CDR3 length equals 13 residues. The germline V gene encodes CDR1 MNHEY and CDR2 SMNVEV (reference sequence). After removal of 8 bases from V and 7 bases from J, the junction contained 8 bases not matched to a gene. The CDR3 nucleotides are TGTGCCAGCGGATACAGGGGAGGCCAGCCCCAGCATTTT. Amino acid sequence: CASGYRGGQPQHF.

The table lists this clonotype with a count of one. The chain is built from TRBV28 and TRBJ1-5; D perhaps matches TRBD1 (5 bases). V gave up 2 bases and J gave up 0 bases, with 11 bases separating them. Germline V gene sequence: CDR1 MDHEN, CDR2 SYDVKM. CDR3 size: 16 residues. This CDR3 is CASSLGGGYSNQPQHF. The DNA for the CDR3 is TGTGCCAGCAGTTTAGGGGGGGGATATAGCAATCAGCCCCAGCATTTT.

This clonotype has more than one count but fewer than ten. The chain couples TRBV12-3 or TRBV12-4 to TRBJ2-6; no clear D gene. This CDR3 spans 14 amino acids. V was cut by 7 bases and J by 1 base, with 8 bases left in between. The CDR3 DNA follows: TGTGCCAGCACGGTGGTTTCTGGGGCCAACGTCCTGACTTTC. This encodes CASTVVSGANVLTF.

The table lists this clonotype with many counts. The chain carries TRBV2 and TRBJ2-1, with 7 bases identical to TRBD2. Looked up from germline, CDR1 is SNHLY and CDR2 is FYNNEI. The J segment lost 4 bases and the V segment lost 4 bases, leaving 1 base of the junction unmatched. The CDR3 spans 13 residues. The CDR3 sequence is CASSGLAYNEQFF. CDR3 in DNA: TGTGCCAGCAGTGGACTAGCTTACAATGAGCAGTTCTTC.

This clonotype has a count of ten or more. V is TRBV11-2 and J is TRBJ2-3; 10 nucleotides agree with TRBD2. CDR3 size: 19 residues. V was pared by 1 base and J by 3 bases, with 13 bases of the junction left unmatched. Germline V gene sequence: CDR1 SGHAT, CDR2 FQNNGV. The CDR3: CASSLVVPSGGGWTDTQYF. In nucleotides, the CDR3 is TGTGCCAGCAGCTTAGTTGTCCCTAGCGGGGGAGGTTGGACAGATACGCAGTATTTT.

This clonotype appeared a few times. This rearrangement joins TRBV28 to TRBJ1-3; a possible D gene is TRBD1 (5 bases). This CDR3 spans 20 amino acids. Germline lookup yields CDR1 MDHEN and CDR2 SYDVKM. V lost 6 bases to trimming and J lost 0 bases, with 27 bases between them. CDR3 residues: CASSTVFWYGGDSSGNTIYF. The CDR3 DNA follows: TGTGCCAGCAGCACCGTATTCTGGTACGGGGGGGATAGCTCTGGAAACACCATATATTTT.

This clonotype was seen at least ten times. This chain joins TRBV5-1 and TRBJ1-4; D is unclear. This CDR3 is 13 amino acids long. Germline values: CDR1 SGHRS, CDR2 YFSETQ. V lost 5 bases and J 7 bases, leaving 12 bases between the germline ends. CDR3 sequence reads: CASSQGSREKLFF. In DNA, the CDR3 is TGCGCCAGCAGTCAAGGGAGTCGTGAAAAACTGTTTTTT.

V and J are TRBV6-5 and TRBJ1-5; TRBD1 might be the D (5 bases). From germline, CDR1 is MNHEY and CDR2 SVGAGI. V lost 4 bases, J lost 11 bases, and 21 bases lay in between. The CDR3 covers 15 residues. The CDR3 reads CASSFAGMGGQSQHF. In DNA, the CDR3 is TGTGCCAGCAGTTTTGCAGGGATGGGTGGGCAGTCCCAGCATTTT.

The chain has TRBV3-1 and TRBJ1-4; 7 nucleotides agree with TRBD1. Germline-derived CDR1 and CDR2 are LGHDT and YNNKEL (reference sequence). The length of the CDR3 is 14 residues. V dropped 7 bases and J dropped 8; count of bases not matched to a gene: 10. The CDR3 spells CASTTGALDEKLFF. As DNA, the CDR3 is TGTGCCAGCACTACAGGGGCTCTCGACGAAAAACTGTTTTTT.

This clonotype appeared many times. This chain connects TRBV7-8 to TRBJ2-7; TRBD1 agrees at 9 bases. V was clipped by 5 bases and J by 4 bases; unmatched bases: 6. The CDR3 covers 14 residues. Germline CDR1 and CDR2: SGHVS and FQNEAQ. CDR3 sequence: CASSAGTGRYEQYF. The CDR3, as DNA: TGTGCCAGCAGCGCCGGGACAGGGCGATACGAGCAGTACTTC.

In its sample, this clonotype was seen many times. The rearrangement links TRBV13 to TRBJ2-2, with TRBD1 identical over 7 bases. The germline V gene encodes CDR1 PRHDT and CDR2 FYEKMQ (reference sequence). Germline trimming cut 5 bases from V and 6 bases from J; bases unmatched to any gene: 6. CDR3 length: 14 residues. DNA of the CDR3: TGTGCCAGCAGCACCTTCACAGGGGCCGGGGAGCTGTTTTTT. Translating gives CASSTFTGAGELFF.

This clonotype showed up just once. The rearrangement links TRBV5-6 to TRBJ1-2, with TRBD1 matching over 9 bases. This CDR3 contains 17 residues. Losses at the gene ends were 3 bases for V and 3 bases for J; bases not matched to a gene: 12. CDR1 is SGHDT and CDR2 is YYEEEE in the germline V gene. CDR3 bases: TGTGCCAGCAGCTCTGGACAGGGGCCCCCGTATTACTATGGCTACACCTTC. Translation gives CASSSGQGPPYYYGYTF.

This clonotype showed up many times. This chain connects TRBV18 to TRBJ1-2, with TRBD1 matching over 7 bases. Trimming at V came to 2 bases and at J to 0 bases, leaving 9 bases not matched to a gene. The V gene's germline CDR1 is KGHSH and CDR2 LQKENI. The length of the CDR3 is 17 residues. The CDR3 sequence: CASSPSDRPLSNYGYTF. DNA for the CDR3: TGTGCCAGCTCACCATCGGACAGGCCCCTCTCTAACTATGGCTACACCTTC.